A selection of T cell receptor beta chains follows, all from one sample in a study of blood T cell repertoires in COVID-19. Here immunoSEQ multiplex PCR was the method, and the copy in TCRdb shows in-frame clones only, minus some. The data show around 200,000 clones, 89% seen once. Material: peripheral blood. Source of these receptors: a middle-aged man with acute or convalescent COVID-19. The CDR3 runs from the conserved cysteine through the conserved F or W. Each record gives: V gene, clone size, D gene, J gene, CDR3 length, CDR3 protein, CDR3 DNA. D genes are given only for firm matches. A clone size is listed for some rows: how often the clone was seen (once, few, many), or a class if it is expanded.

V gene: TRBV2
clone size: NA
D gene: TRBD2
J gene: TRBJ2-3
CDR3 length: 16
CDR3 protein: CASRAAWTSGGDTQYF
CDR3 DNA: TGTGCCAGCAGAGCGGCTTGGACTAGCGGGGGGGATACGCAGTATTTT

V gene: TRBV7-8
clone size: NA
D gene: TRBD1
J gene: TRBJ1-2
CDR3 length: 13
CDR3 protein: CASSLDREDGYTF
CDR3 DNA: TGTGCCAGCAGCTTGGACAGGGAGGATGGCTACACCTTC

V gene: TRBV25-1
clone size: NA
D gene: TRBD1
J gene: TRBJ1-1
CDR3 length: 15
CDR3 protein: CASSPDRGRNTEAFF
CDR3 DNA: TGTGCCAGCAGTCCGGACAGGGGGCGGAACACTGAAGCTTTCTTT

V gene: TRBV28
clone size: NA
D gene: NA
J gene: TRBJ1-3
CDR3 length: 14
CDR3 protein: CASTAAGAGNTIYF
CDR3 DNA: TGTGCCAGCACCGCTGCGGGGGCTGGAAACACCATATATTTT

V gene: TRBV4-3
clone size: NA
D gene: TRBD2
J gene: TRBJ2-3
CDR3 length: 15
CDR3 protein: CASSPIAGAGDTQYF
CDR3 DNA: TGCGCCAGCAGCCCCATAGCGGGGGCCGGAGATACGCAGTATTTT

V gene: TRBV6-5
clone size: once
D gene: NA
J gene: TRBJ2-2
CDR3 length: 16
CDR3 protein: CASSYSGGYWTGELFF
CDR3 DNA: TGTGCCAGCAGTTATTCAGGGGGGTATTGGACCGGGGAGCTGTTTTTT

V gene: TRBV6-2/TRBV6-3
clone size: NA
D gene: NA
J gene: TRBJ2-7
CDR3 length: 13
CDR3 protein: CASRPLANYEQYF
CDR3 DNA: TGTGCCAGCAGACCTTTAGCGAACTACGAGCAGTACTTC

V gene: TRBV30
clone size: NA
D gene: TRBD1
J gene: TRBJ1-3
CDR3 length: 12
CDR3 protein: CAWDRGYDTIYF
CDR3 DNA: TGTGCCTGGGACAGGGGGTATGACACCATATATTTT

V gene: TRBV19
clone size: NA
D gene: NA
J gene: TRBJ2-7
CDR3 length: 16
CDR3 protein: CASSIAWDTSSYEQYF
CDR3 DNA: TGTGCCAGTAGTATAGCGTGGGACACGAGCTCCTACGAGCAGTACTTC

V gene: TRBV5-1
clone size: NA
D gene: TRBD2
J gene: TRBJ2-5
CDR3 length: 18
CDR3 protein: CASSFGLAGGQRQETQYF
CDR3 DNA: TGCGCCAGCAGCTTCGGGCTAGCGGGGGGGCAGAGGCAAGAGACCCAGTACTTC

V gene: TRBV18
clone size: NA
D gene: NA
J gene: TRBJ2-2
CDR3 length: 15
CDR3 protein: CASSRLVRDSGELFF
CDR3 DNA: TGTGCCAGCTCACGACTAGTTCGGGACTCCGGGGAGCTGTTTTTT

V gene: TRBV27
clone size: NA
D gene: NA
J gene: TRBJ2-7
CDR3 length: 17
CDR3 protein: CASCPEGGTKSSYEQYF
CDR3 DNA: TGTGCCAGCTGCCCAGAAGGAGGGACGAAGAGCTCCTACGAGCAGTACTTC

V gene: TRBV10-2
clone size: NA
D gene: TRBD1
J gene: TRBJ2-7
CDR3 length: 14
CDR3 protein: CASSRQGIEYEQYF
CDR3 DNA: TGCGCCAGCAGTCGACAGGGAATTGAGTACGAGCAGTACTTC

V gene: TRBV11-2
clone size: NA
D gene: TRBD2
J gene: TRBJ2-5
CDR3 length: 17
CDR3 protein: CASSLDRVAGVRETQYF
CDR3 DNA: TGTGCCAGCAGCTTAGATCGAGTAGCGGGGGTTCGGGAGACCCAGTACTTC

V gene: TRBV7-9
clone size: NA
D gene: TRBD1
J gene: TRBJ1-3
CDR3 length: 15
CDR3 protein: CASSSNRGGGNTIYF
CDR3 DNA: TGTGCCAGCAGCTCGAACAGGGGAGGTGGAAACACCATATATTTT

V gene: TRBV15
clone size: NA
D gene: NA
J gene: TRBJ1-6
CDR3 length: 15
CDR3 protein: CATSSSGSIYSPLHF
CDR3 DNA: TGTGCCACCAGCAGTTCCGGGTCGATATATTCACCCCTCCACTTT

V gene: TRBV29-1
clone size: few
D gene: NA
J gene: TRBJ2-7
CDR3 length: 12
CDR3 protein: CSAKQGAWEQYF
CDR3 DNA: TGCAGCGCCAAACAGGGAGCGTGGGAGCAGTACTTC

V gene: TRBV10-1
clone size: NA
D gene: NA
J gene: TRBJ2-2
CDR3 length: 17
CDR3 protein: CASSPYYRAENTGELFF
CDR3 DNA: TGCGCCAGCAGTCCTTACTACAGGGCCGAGAACACCGGGGAGCTGTTTTTT